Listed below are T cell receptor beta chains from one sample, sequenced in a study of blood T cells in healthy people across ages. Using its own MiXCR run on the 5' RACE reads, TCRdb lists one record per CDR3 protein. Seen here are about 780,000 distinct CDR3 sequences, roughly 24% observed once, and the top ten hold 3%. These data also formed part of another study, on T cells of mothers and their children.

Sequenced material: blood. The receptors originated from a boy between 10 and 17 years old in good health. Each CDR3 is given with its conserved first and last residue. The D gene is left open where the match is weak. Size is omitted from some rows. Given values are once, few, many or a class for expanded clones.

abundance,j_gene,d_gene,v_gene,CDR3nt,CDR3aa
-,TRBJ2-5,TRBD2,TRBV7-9,TGTGCCAGCAGCCAGCGGGGGACACAAGAGACCCAGTACTTC,CASSQRGTQETQYF
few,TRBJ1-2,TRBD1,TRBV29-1,TGCAGCGTTGGGGACAGTTTGCTCTATGGCTACACCTTC,CSVGDSLLYGYTF
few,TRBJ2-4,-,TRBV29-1,TGCAGCGTTGAGCAGGGAAACATTCAGTACTTC,CSVEQGNIQYF
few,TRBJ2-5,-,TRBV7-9,TGTGCCAGCAGCTTAACTCGGGGCGCGGAGACCCAGTACTTC,CASSLTRGAETQYF
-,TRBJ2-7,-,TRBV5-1,TGCGCCAGCAGCTTGGAATTCGAGCAGTACTTC,CASSLEFEQYF
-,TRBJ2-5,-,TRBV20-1,TGCAGTGCTACGCATTCCGGACTGCGGGGAGAGACCCAGTACTTC,CSATHSGLRGETQYF
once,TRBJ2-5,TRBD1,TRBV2,TGTGCCAGCAGACCGGGACAGGGTCCAATGTTTATCCAAGAGACCCAGTACTTC,CASRPGQGPMFIQETQYF
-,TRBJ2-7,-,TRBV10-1,TGCGCCAGCAGTGGGACGGTGACTAGGGAGCAGTGCTTC,CASSGTVTREQCF
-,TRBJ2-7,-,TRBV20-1,TGCAGTGCTCGGACGGATCGAACCTACGAGCAGTACTTC,CSARTDRTYEQYF
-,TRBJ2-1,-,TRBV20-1,TGCAGTGCTAGAGCCCGGCAGTCCCCCTACAATGAGCAGTTCTTC,CSARARQSPYNEQFF
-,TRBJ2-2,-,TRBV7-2,TGTGCCAGCAGCCTGACAGTGTACGGCGGGGAGCTGTTTTTT,CASSLTVYGGELFF
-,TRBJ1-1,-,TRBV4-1,TGCGCCAGCAGCCCAGCTCAGAAGAACACTGAAGCTTTCTTT,CASSPAQKNTEAFF
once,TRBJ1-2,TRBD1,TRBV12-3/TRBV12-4,TGTGCCAGCAGTTTACCAGGGGGTGGCTATGGCTACACCTTC,CASSLPGGGYGYTF
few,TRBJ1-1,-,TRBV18,TGTGCCAGCTCATCCCCACAGGATACGCCGAACACTGAAGCTTTCTTT,CASSSPQDTPNTEAFF
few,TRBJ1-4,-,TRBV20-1,TGCAGTGCTTTATCGTTGGAAAAACTGTTTTTT,CSALSLEKLFF
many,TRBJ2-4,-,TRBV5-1,TGCGCCAGCAGCTTGCGGGGCACGCAGACCAAAAACATTCAGTACTTC,CASSLRGTQTKNIQYF
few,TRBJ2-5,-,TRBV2,TGTGCCAGCATGGGGGGGCTAGCCGGCGAGACCCAGTACTTC,CASMGGLAGETQYF
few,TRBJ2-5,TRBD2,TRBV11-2,TGTGCCAGCAGTCCAGACCAGGGGGCTAGCGGGGGGCTCCGGGAAGAGACCCAGTACTTC,CASSPDQGASGGLREETQYF
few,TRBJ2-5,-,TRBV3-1,TGTGCCAGCATAGATCCGGGGGGCTTACAGTACTTC,CASIDPGGLQYF
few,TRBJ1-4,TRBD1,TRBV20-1,TGCAGTACCTGGACAGGAACTAATGAAAAACTGTTTTTT,CSTWTGTNEKLFF